The 23 T cell receptor beta chains reported below all come from one sample, sequenced in a study of T cells in Graves' hyperthyroidism and ophthalmopathy. RNA transcripts yielded amplified TCR beta CDR3 regions. The HTBI set primed first-round TCR CDR3 RT-PCR. TCRdb ran MiXCR on the multiplex PCR reads and lists one entry per CDR3 protein. The table has 450,000 to 600,000 distinct CDR3 sequences, just under 20% seen once; the top ten hold approximately 48%. The sequenced material came from blood. Source of these receptors: a man in his forties with Graves' ophthalmopathy.

At least ten counts were recorded for this clonotype. This chain joins TRBV12-3 or TRBV12-4 and TRBJ1-4; TRBD1 aligns across 9 bases. Trimming removed 6 bases from V and 8 bases from J; junction bases left unmatched: 7. The CDR3 consists of 14 residues. The CDR3 DNA follows: TGTGCCAGCAGCTCGGGACAGGGTAAAGAAAAACTGTTTTTT. Amino acids: CASSSGQGKEKLFF.

This chain links TRBV10-3 with TRBJ1-5; D unresolved. Trimming stripped 8 bases from V and 2 bases from J, with 10 bases between. The germline CDR1 and CDR2 sequences are ENHRY and SYGVKD. This CDR3 has 13 residues. CDR3: CAIGGLGNQPQHF. The CDR3 DNA reads as TGTGCCATCGGTGGTTTGGGCAATCAGCCCCAGCATTTT.

This clonotype was seen a few times. The rearrangement joins TRBV28 to TRBJ1-1; a possible D gene is TRBD1 (5 bases). V gave up 3 bases and J gave up 0 bases, with 11 bases separating them. This CDR3 spans 15 amino acids. CDR1 is MDHEN, CDR2 SYDVKM, per germline. The CDR3 DNA sequence: TGTGCCAGCAGTTTGCCTCAGGGTTTGAACACTGAAGCTTTCTTT. Protein: CASSLPQGLNTEAFF.

The sample holds many counts of this clonotype. The gene calls are TRBV12-3 or TRBV12-4 and TRBJ1-2, with 8 nucleotides matching TRBD1. The length of the CDR3 is 18 residues. Trimming at V came to 1 base and at J to 4 bases, leaving 14 bases not matched to a gene. The CDR3 coding sequence is TGTGCCAGCAGTTTAGACGGGCAGGGGGCTCTACCAGCCTATGGCTACACCTTC. Amino acid sequence: CASSLDGQGALPAYGYTF.

This clonotype was counted a few times. This rearrangement joins TRBV19 to TRBJ2-7, with 7 bases lining up with TRBD2. The germline V gene has CDR1 LNHDA and CDR2 SQIVND (reference sequence). V lost 4 bases, J lost 0 bases, and 9 bases stayed unmatched. This CDR3 is 16 amino acids long. CDR3 nucleotide sequence: TGTGCCAGTAGTACCGATTTGCGGGAGCCCTCCTACGAGCAGTACTTC. This sequence encodes CASSTDLREPSYEQYF. The variable domain in full, with the rest retrieved from reference TRBV19 and TRBJ2-7, is DGGITQSPKYLFRKEGQNVTLSCEQNLNHDAMYWYRQDPGQGLRLIYYSQIVNDFQKGDIAEGYSVSREKKESFPLTVTSAQKNPTAFYLCASSTDLREPSYEQYFGPGTRLTVT.

This clonotype was counted a few times. This chain connects TRBV28 to TRBJ2-2; 8 bases map to TRBD2. CDR3 size: 15 residues. Germline V gene data show CDR1 as MDHEN and CDR2 as SYDVKM. V lost 8 bases to trimming and J lost 4 bases; unmatched junction nucleotides: 9. The CDR3 sequence: CASEGLAMGTGELFF. CDR3 bases: TGTGCCAGCGAAGGACTAGCTATGGGCACCGGGGAGCTGTTTTTT.

This clonotype has ten or more counts. V usage is TRBV20-1 and J usage is TRBJ1-1; D is undetermined. Germline-derived CDR1 and CDR2 are DFQATT and SNEGSKA (reference sequence). CDR3 length equals 13 residues. V lost 3 bases and J 7 bases, leaving 15 bases between the germline ends. CDR3: CSARHDRGFEAFF. The CDR3, as DNA: TGCAGTGCTAGGCATGACCGGGGATTTGAAGCTTTCTTT.

This sequence joins TRBV6-1 and TRBJ1-5; D gene unclear. Germline assignment: CDR1 MNHNS and CDR2 SASEGT. Trimming stripped 4 bases from V and 0 bases from J, with 10 bases between. There are 15 residues in the CDR3. CDR3 DNA: TGTGCCAGCAGTGCCACAAGCCATAGCAATCAGCCCCAGCATTTT. The encoded protein is CASSATSHSNQPQHF.

This clonotype was counted between two and nine times. This chain joins TRBV3-1 and TRBJ2-7, with 10 bases lining up with TRBD2. The V segment lost 1 base and the J segment 7 bases; nucleotides outside the gene matches: 7. Germline loops: CDR1 LGHDT, CDR2 YNNKEL (reference sequence). The CDR3 has 15 residues. The CDR3: CASSQGFLAGAEQYF. CDR3 nucleotide sequence: TGTGCCAGCAGCCAAGGGTTCCTAGCGGGGGCTGAGCAGTACTTC.

CDR3 sequence reads: CASSNSAGTGGNQPQHF. The CDR3 nucleotides are TGTGCCAGCAGTAATTCTGCAGGGACAGGGGGGAATCAGCCCCAGCATTTT. The V call is TRBV12-3 or TRBV12-4, the J call TRBJ1-5; 11 positions match TRBD1. The CDR3 is 17 amino acids. The trim removed 5 bases at V and 4 bases at J, leaving 10 bases unmatched.

This clonotype was observed many times. The chain uses TRBV2 and TRBJ2-2; D unresolved. Trimming removed 7 bases at V and 6 bases at J, with 15 bases between. Germline V CDR1 and CDR2: SNHLY, FYNNEI. CDR3 size: 14 residues. The CDR3 protein is CASNEFPESGELFF. The CDR3 DNA follows: TGTGCCAGCAACGAATTTCCCGAATCCGGGGAGCTGTTTTTT.

The chain couples TRBV9 to TRBJ2-2; TRBD1 might be the D (5 bases). Germline assignment: CDR1 SGDLS and CDR2 YYNGEE. V lost 3 bases and J lost 1, with 16 bases in between. The CDR3 extends over 17 amino acids. CDR3 sequence (DNA): TGTGCCAGCAGCGCATACAGGAATCCAGTGAACACCGGGGAGCTGTTTTTT. Its translation: CASSAYRNPVNTGELFF.

The chain is built from TRBV20-1 and TRBJ1-1; unclear D gene. CDR3 length: 12 residues. CDR1 DFQATT and CDR2 SNEGSKA come from the germline V gene (reference sequence). The ends were cut back, 1 base at V and 6 bases at J, with 9 bases in the middle. CDR3 region: CSARGVPPEAFF. In DNA, the CDR3 is TGCAGTGCTAGAGGGGTTCCCCCTGAAGCTTTCTTT.

The rearrangement links TRBV30 to TRBJ2-3, with D uncertain. Trimming took 0 bases from V and 7 from J, leaving 20 bases between them. CDR1 and CDR2 from the germline V gene are GTSNPN and SVGIG (reference sequence). The CDR3 loop spans 16 amino acids. CDR3 region: CAWSVGPHAALNTQYF. CDR3 sequence (DNA): TGTGCCTGGAGTGTAGGTCCCCACGCCGCCCTAAATACGCAGTATTTT.

This clonotype was counted only a few times. The rearrangement joins TRBV6-1 to TRBJ2-6; D call uncertain. Per germline, CDR1 MNHNS and CDR2 SASEGT. Trimming took 10 bases from V and 0 from J, leaving 10 bases between them. This CDR3 has 14 residues. For the CDR3, the DNA is TGTGCCACCACCGCCGCCTCTGGGGCCAACGTCCTGACTTTC. Translating gives CATTAASGANVLTF.

Ten or more counts support this clonotype. The CDR3 DNA is TGTGCCAGCAGCCAACGCAGGGAAAGGATTATCTACGAGCAGTACTTC. Residues: CASSQRRERIIYEQYF. V gene TRBV3-1 combines with J gene TRBJ2-7; maybe TRBD1 (5 bases). Between the trimmed V and J ends, which lost 2 bases and 3 bases, there was a span of 17 bases. The CDR3 loop spans 16 amino acids. The germline V gene encodes CDR1 LGHDT and CDR2 YNNKEL (reference sequence).

This clonotype was observed a few times. Possible read error: a much larger clone is one base away. The chain carries TRBV28 and TRBJ2-7; D may be TRBD1 or TRBD2 (5 bases each). The germline V gene has CDR1 MDHEN and CDR2 SYDVKM. The CDR3 sequence is 14 residues long. This CDR3 reads CASSTPGGGHEQHF. The CDR3 coding sequence is TGTGCCAGCAGCACCCCTGGGGGTGGCCACGAGCAGCACTTC. The whole variable domain, filled in from reference TRBV28 and TRBJ2-7, reads DVKVTQSSRYLVKRTGEKVFLECVQDMDHENMFWYRQDPGLGLRLIYFSYDVKMKEKGDIPEGYSVSREKKERFSLILESASTNQTSMYLCASSTPGGGHEQHFGPGTRLTVT.

The rearrangement uses TRBV6-1 and TRBJ2-4, with D perhaps matching TRBD1 (5 bases). This CDR3 has 18 amino acids. Germline CDR1 is MNHNS and CDR2 is SASEGT. Trimming shortened V by 1 base and J by 1 base, and 17 bases separated the two germline ends. The CDR3 loop is CASSEEKGVARAKNIQYF. CDR3 sequence (DNA): TGTGCCAGCAGTGAAGAGAAAGGGGTAGCCAGGGCCAAAAACATTCAGTACTTC.

The chain carries TRBV5-5 and TRBJ1-4, with a tentative D call TRBD1 (5 bases). Germline values: CDR1 SGHKS, CDR2 YYEKEE (reference sequence). V was cut by 0 bases and J by 8 bases, with 14 bases left in between. This CDR3 comprises 15 residues. The CDR3 protein is CASSLDSGGAEKLFF. The DNA for the CDR3 is TGTGCCAGCAGCTTGGACTCCGGAGGGGCAGAAAAACTGTTTTTT.

In its sample, this clonotype was seen a few times. J is TRBJ2-4 and V is TRBV5-5; either TRBD1 or TRBD2 may supply D (5 bases each). The V end was cut by 0 bases, the J end by 8 bases, with 9 bases between. In germline, CDR1 is SGHKS, CDR2 YYEKEE (reference sequence). The CDR3 covers 13 residues. DNA for the CDR3: TGTGCCAGCAGCTTGGCCCTGGGACACATTCAGTACTTC. It yields the protein CASSLALGHIQYF.

As to this clonotype: This sequence may be a read error, since a much larger clone differs from it by one base. The chain carries TRBV7-2 and TRBJ1-6, with a tentative D call TRBD1 (5 bases). The V gene's germline CDR1 is SGHTA and CDR2 FQGNSA. CDR3 length: 15 residues. This chain's CDR3 is CASSLDSSYNSPLRF. CDR3 coding DNA: TGTGCCAGCAGCCTAGACAGCTCCTATAATTCACCCCTCCGCTTT.

This clonotype was detected ten times or more. The CDR3: CASSFGQSGPAQETQYF. Here the CDR3 DNA reads TGTGCCAGCAGTTTCGGCCAGTCGGGACCGGCCCAAGAGACCCAGTACTTC. V usage is TRBV12-3 or TRBV12-4 and J usage is TRBJ2-5; TRBD1 or TRBD2 may be the D gene (5 bases each). The V gene lost 3 bases and the J gene lost 1 base, with 18 bases spanning the gap. This CDR3 is built from 17 residues.

This clonotype has ten or more counts. The rearrangement joins TRBV12-3 or TRBV12-4 to TRBJ1-5, with D maybe TRBD1 (6 bases). V gave up 6 bases and J gave up 0 bases, with 18 bases separating them. This CDR3 contains 17 residues. CDR3 sequence (DNA): TGTGCCAGCAGCGACCCCCCGGGACACTATAGCAATCAGCCCCAGCATTTT. Protein product: CASSDPPGHYSNQPQHF.